What follows describes a single T cell receptor (beta chain). The antigen is not known. The sample belongs to a study of early T cells in non-severe SARS-CoV-2 infection. Unique molecular identifiers tagged individual cDNA molecules. TCRdb reprocessed the 5' RACE reads with MiXCR, giving one entry per CDR3 protein. Among about 62,000 distinct CDR3 sequences, about 9.9% were seen once, and the ten largest hold over 0.95%. Study-level points and caveats: There was a bias toward anti-spike CD8 responses in VDJdb matching, which missed private and CD4 specificities.

CDR1 is KGHSH, CDR2 LQKENI, per germline. The CDR3 is 15 amino acids. Trimming took 6 bases from V and 2 from J, leaving 16 bases between them. The sequencing input was whole blood. The chain is built from TRBV18 and TRBJ1-2; the D is unclear. The receptor was isolated from an adult who was a healthcare worker with PCR-confirmed SARS-CoV-2 infection or an uninfected control (not recorded which). DNA for the CDR3: TGTGCCAGCTCGCCAACCTCGACACAAAACTATGGCTACACCTTC. Translating it yields CASSPTSTQNYGYTF.